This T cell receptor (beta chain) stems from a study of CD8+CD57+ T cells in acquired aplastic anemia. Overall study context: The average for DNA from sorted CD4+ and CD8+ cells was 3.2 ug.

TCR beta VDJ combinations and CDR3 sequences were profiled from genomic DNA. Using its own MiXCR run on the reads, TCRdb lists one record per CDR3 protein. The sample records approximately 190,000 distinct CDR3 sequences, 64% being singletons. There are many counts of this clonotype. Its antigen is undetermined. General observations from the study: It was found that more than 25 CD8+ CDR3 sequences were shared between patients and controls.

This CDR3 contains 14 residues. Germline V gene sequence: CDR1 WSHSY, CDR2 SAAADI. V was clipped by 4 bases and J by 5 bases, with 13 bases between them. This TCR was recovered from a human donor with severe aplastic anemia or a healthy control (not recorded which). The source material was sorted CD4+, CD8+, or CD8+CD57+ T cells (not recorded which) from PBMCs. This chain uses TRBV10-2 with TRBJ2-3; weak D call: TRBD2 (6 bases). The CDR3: CASSVLRRGDTQYF. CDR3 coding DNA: TGCGCCAGCAGTGTTTTGAGGCGGGGAGATACGCAGTATTTT.